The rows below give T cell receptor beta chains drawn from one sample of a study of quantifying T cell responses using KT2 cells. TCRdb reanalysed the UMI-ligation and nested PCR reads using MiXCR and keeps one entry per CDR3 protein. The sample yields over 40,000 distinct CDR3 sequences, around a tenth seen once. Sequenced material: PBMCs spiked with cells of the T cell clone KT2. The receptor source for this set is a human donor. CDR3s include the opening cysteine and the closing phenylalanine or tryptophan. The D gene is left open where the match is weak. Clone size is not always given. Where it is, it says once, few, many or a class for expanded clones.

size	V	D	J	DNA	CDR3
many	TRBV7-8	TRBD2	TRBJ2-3	TGTGCCAGCAGCTTAAGTCTAGCGGGGGGGCTGGGCGGTACGCAGTATTTT	CASSLSLAGGLGGTQYF
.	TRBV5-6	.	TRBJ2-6	TGTGCCAGCAGGGTTAGACCCGGCGGGGCCAACGTCCTGACTTTC	CASRVRPGGANVLTF
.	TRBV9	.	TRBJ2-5	TGTGCCAGCAGCGTAGTGGGCGCCCCAGCGACCCAGTACTTC	CASSVVGAPATQYF
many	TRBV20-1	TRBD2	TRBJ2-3	TGCAGTGCACTACCGGGACTAGCGACAGATACGCAGTATTTT	CSALPGLATDTQYF
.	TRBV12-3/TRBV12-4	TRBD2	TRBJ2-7	TGTGCCAGCGGAGCGGGGGGGAGCTCCTACGAGCAGTACTTC	CASGAGGSSYEQYF
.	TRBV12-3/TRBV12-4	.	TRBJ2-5	TGTGCCAGCAGTCTAAACAGGAGGAACAAGGAGACCCAGTACTTC	CASSLNRRNKETQYF
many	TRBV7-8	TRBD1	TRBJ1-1	TGTGCCAGCAGCGTACAGGGGGCGGCGATGAACACTGAAGCTTTCTTT	CASSVQGAAMNTEAFF
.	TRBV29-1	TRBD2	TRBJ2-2	TGCAGCGTTCTTAGCGGGAGTTCGGCCGGGGAGCTGTTTTTT	CSVLSGSSAGELFF
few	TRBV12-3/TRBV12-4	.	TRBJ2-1	TGTGCCAGCAGTGGGGAGATGGGTGAGCAGTTCTTC	CASSGEMGEQFF
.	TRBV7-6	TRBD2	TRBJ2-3	TGTGCCAGCAGTCTCACTAGCGGGGCAGACAATACGCAGTATTTT	CASSLTSGADNTQYF
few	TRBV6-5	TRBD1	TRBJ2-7	TGTGCCAGCAGTTGGGGACAGGGATGGGGCCGGCTCTACGAGCAGTACTTC	CASSWGQGWGRLYEQYF
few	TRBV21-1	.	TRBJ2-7	TGTGCCAGCAGCAAAGCCAACTACGAGCAGTACTTC	CASSKANYEQYF
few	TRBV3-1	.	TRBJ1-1	TGTGCCAGCAGCCAGGACAACGGGGCTTTCTTT	CASSQDNGAFF
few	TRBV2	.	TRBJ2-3	TGTGCCAGCAGTGTGGGAGGCAGGCGCACAGATACGCAGTATTTT	CASSVGGRRTDTQYF
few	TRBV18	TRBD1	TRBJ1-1	TGTGCCAGCTCACCTTCGACAGGGTTGGGCGCTGAAGCTTTCTTT	CASSPSTGLGAEAFF
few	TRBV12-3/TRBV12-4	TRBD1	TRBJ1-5	TGTGCCAGCAGTTCGACAGGGGGCCGCAATCAGCCCCAGCATTTT	CASSSTGGRNQPQHF
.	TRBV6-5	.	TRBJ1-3	TGTGCCAGCAGTTACGGACCTATCTCTGGAAACACCATATATTTT	CASSYGPISGNTIYF
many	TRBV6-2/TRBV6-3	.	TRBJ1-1	TGTGCCAGCAGTTGGACTGGGAACACTGAAGCTTTCTTT	CASSWTGNTEAFF
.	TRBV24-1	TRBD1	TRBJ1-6	TGTGCCACCAGTGATGGACAGGGGGCATCTTCACCCCTCCACTTT	CATSDGQGASSPLHF
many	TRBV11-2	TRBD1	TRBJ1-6	TGTGCCAGCAGCTTAGGGGGACAGGGACGCTATAATTCACCCCTCCACTTT	CASSLGGQGRYNSPLHF
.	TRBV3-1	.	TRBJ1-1	TGTGCCAGCAGCAAACAAGACAACACTGAAGCTTTCTTT	CASSKQDNTEAFF
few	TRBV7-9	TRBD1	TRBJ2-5	TGTGCCAGCATCAACCACAGGGGGCTGGGGGAGACCCAGTACTTC	CASINHRGLGETQYF
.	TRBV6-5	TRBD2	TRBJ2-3	TGTGCCAGCAGCCGTGATCTAGCGGGGGGTTCAGATACGCAGTATTTT	CASSRDLAGGSDTQYF
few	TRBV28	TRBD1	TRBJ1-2	TGTGCCAGCAACTCCCCAGGGCAACAGGGGGTCCTTTGGAACTATGGCTACACCTTC	CASNSPGQQGVLWNYGYTF
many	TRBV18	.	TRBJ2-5	TGTGCCAGCTCACCGAAGGTCCAAGAGACCCAGTACTTC	CASSPKVQETQYF
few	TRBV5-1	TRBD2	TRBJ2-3	TGCGCCAGCAGCCCCCGGGGTAGCGGGGGGGCTGGAGATACGCAGTATTTT	CASSPRGSGGAGDTQYF